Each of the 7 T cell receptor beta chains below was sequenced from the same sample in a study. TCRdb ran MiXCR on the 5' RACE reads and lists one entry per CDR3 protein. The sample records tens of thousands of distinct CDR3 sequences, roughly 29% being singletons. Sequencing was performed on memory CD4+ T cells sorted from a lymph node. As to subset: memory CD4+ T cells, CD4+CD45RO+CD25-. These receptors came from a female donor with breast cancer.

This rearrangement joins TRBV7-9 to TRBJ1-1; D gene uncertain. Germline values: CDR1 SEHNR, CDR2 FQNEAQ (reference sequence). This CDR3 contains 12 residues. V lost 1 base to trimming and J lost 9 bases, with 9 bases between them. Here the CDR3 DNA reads TGTGCCAGCAGCTTAGTGTCAGCCAAAGCTTTCTTT. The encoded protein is CASSLVSAKAFF.

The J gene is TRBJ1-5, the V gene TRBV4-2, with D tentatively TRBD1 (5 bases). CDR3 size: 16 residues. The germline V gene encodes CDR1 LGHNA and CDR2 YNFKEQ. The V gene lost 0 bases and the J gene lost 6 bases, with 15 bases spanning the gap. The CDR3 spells CASSQEVRVLSQPQHF. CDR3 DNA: TGTGCCAGCAGCCAAGAGGTCAGGGTCCTTTCTCAGCCCCAGCATTTT.

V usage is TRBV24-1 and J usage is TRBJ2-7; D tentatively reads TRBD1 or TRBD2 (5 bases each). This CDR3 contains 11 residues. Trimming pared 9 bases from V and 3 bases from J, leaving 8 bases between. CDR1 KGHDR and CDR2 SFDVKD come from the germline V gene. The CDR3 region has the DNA TGTGCCACCGGGACGGACTACGAGCAGTACTTC. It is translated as CATGTDYEQYF.

Written as DNA, the CDR3 is TGTGCCAGCAGCTTAGGGCTACGGCAGCCAAATTCACCCCTCCACTTT. Translating gives CASSLGLRQPNSPLHF. The chain is built from TRBV7-9 and TRBJ1-6; D gene uncertain. Trimming removed 1 base from V and 7 bases from J, with 14 bases in between. The CDR3 loop spans 16 amino acids. Germline-derived CDR1 and CDR2 are SEHNR and FQNEAQ (reference sequence).

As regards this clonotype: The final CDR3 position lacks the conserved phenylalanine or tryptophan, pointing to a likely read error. The CDR3 DNA follows: TGTGCCAGCAGCGACAGGGGCGGTCTGAATTCACCCCTCCACTCT. It is translated as CASSDRGGLNSPLHS. The V call is TRBV6-5, the J call TRBJ1-6, with 8 bases matching TRBD1. This CDR3 region has 15 residues. After removal of 6 bases from V and 7 bases from J, the junction contained 8 bases not matched to a gene. CDR1 is MNHEY, CDR2 SVGAGI, per germline.

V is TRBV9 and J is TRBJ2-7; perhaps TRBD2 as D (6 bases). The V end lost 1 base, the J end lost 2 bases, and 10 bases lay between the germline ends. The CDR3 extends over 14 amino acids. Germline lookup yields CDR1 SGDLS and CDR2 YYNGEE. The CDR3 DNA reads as TGTGCCAGCAGCGTAACGGGGGAGGCCTACGAGCAGTACTTC. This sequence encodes CASSVTGEAYEQYF.

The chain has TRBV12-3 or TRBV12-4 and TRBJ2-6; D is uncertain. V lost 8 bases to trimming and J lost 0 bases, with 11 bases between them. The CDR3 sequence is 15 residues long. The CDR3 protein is CASSPVGSGANVLTF. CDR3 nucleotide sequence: TGTGCCAGCTCCCCGGTGGGCTCTGGGGCCAACGTCCTGACTTTC.